The clone carrying this TCR beta chain was counted ten times or more. The record originates from a study of T-cell reconstitution after alpha-beta-depleted transplantation in children. The CDR3 is 15 amino acids. Per the germline V gene, CDR1 is SGDLS and CDR2 is YYNGEE. V dropped 3 bases and J dropped 0; count of bases not matched to a gene: 4. Unique molecular identifiers were used to barcode this TCRbeta library. TCRdb passed the PCR reads through MiXCR, listing each CDR3 protein once. The sample has about 600,000 distinct CDR3 sequences; under 12% are singletons. The clonotype originates from a human donor who donated a stem cell graft to a child with acute myeloid leukemia. The chain links TRBV9 to TRBJ1-2, with 8 bases aligning to TRBD1. The sample here was PBMCs from the stem cell graft donor, taken from the stem cell graft. The CDR3 sequence is CASSAGGQANYGYTF. The CDR3 nucleotides are TGTGCCAGCAGCGCTGGGGGACAGGCTAACTATGGCTACACCTTC. The whole variable domain, filled in from reference TRBV9 and TRBJ1-2, reads DSGVTQTPKHLITATGQRVTLRCSPRSGDLSVYWYQQSLDQGLQFLIQYYNGEERAKGNILERFSAQQFPDLHSELNLSSLELGDSALYFCASSAGGQANYGYTFGSGTRLTVV.